Shown below are 5 T cell receptor beta chains from a single sample sequenced in a study of blood T cell repertoires in COVID-19. Generated by immunoSEQ multiplex PCR, the TCRdb table keeps only in-frame clones and is missing some. The profile shows about 64,000 clones, 65% to 90% of them singletons. Sequencing was done on a sample of peripheral blood. These receptors originate from a man aged 40-49 years with acute or convalescent COVID-19.

The chain combines TRBV10-3 with TRBJ1-2; D is ambiguous. Germline V lookup: CDR1 ENHRY, CDR2 SYGVKD. V was pared by 0 bases and J by 0 bases, with 8 bases between. This CDR3 has 15 amino acids. CDR3 bases: TGTGCCATCAGTGAGTCTGAGCAAGCTAACTATGGCTACACCTTC. Residues: CAISESEQANYGYTF.

This clone appeared once. The chain couples TRBV5-1 to TRBJ2-3; 10 bases line up with TRBD2. Germline CDR1 SGHRS, CDR2 YFSETQ. CDR3 length equals 16 residues. V lost 0 bases to trimming and J lost 4 bases; unmatched junction nucleotides: 5. The CDR3 DNA reads as TGCGCCAGCAGCTTGGCCCCCGGACTAGCGGCAGATACGCAGTATTTT. Translation gives CASSLAPGLAADTQYF.

A few counts support this clone. The rearrangement uses TRBV7-8 and TRBJ1-3; maybe TRBD1 (5 bases). The V gene's germline CDR1 is SGHVS and CDR2 FQNEAQ. This CDR3 has 16 residues. V lost 5 bases, J lost 0 bases, and 14 bases lay in between. Here the CDR3 reads CASSALRGGSGNTIYF. The CDR3 coding sequence is TGTGCCAGCAGCGCGCTTCGGGGGGGCTCTGGAAACACCATATATTTT. Full variable domain (remainder filled in from reference TRBV7-8 and TRBJ1-3): GAGVSQSPRYKVAKRGQDVALRCDPISGHVSLFWYQQALGQGPEFLTYFQNEAQLDKSGLPSDRFFAERPEGSVSTLKIQRTQQEDSAVYLCASSALRGGSGNTIYFGEGSWLTVV.

The chain combines TRBV7-9 with TRBJ1-2, with D perhaps matching TRBD1 (6 bases). Trimming took off 0 bases at V and 6 bases at J, with 11 bases between the two ends. The germline gives CDR1 SEHNR, CDR2 FQNEAQ (reference sequence). The CDR3 covers 14 residues. CDR3 bases: TGTGCCAGCAGCTTAGCCAAACAGGGAAATGGCTACACCTTC. This codes for CASSLAKQGNGYTF.

This clone showed up just once. The V gene is TRBV30, the J gene TRBJ1-1; no reliable D call. The CDR3 totals 11 residues. Per germline, CDR1 GTSNPN and CDR2 SVGIG (reference sequence). V lost 4 bases to trimming and J lost 2 bases, with 5 bases between them. The CDR3 DNA is TGTGCCTGGAAAATAAACACTGAAGCTTTCTTT. It encodes CAWKINTEAFF.